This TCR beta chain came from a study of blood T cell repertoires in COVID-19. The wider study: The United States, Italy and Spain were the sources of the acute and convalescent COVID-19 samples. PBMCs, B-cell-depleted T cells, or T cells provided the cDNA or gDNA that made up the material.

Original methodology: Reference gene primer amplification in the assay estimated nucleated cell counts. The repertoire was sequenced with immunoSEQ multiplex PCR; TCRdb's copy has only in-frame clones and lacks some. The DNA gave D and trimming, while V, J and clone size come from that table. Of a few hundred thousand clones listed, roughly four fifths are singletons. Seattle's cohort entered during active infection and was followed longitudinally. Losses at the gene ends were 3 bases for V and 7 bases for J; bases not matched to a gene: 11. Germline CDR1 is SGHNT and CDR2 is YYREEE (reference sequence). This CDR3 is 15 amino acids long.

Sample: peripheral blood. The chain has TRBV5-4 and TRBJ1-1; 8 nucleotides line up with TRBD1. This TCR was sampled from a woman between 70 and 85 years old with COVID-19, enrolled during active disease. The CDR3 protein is CASSYRRGQGDEAFF. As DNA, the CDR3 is TGTGCCAGCAGCTACCGTCGAGGACAGGGAGATGAAGCTTTCTTT. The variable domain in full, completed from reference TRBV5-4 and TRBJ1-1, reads ETGVTQSPTHLIKTRGQQVTLRCSSQSGHNTVSWYQQALGQGPQFIFQYYREEENGRGNFPPRFSGLQFPNYSSELNVNALELDDSALYLCASSYRRGQGDEAFFGQGTRLTVV.